This TCR beta chain was identified during a study of Graves' ophthalmopathy and Graves' hyperthyroidism. On the study more broadly: No progression to ophthalmopathy over 18 months defined stable hyperthyroidism.

Findings and limits, study-wide: Most expanded clonotypes in thyroid above 0.001 frequency also showed up in blood. Ophthalmopathy progression was predicted with around 71% sensitivity and approximately 72% specificity.

Participants with hyperthyroidism, aged 18 to 65, were newly diagnosed with under 2 months' duration. The TCR beta CDR3 regions underwent amplification from RNA transcripts. The library came from an HTBI-primed first-round RT-PCR and a second-round multiplex PCR. TCRdb analysed the multiplex PCR reads with MiXCR anew, one entry per CDR3 protein. The table records 900,000 to 1,200,000 distinct CDR3 sequences, roughly 35% of them present only once. CDR1 MNHEY and CDR2 SVGEGT come from the germline V gene. Deletions cut 3 bases from V and 2 bases from J, with 14 bases between. This CDR3 has 15 residues. Details on this clonotype: The antigen remains unidentified.

V usage is TRBV6-2 or TRBV6-3 and J usage is TRBJ2-7; D assignment may be TRBD1 or TRBD2 (5 bases each). The TCR comes from an adult man with Graves' hyperthyroidism. Sequencing was carried out using peripheral blood or thyroid tissue (not recorded which). The CDR3 protein is CASSYLQGATYEQYF. Written as DNA, the CDR3 is TGTGCCAGCAGTTATCTCCAGGGAGCTACCTACGAGCAGTACTTC.